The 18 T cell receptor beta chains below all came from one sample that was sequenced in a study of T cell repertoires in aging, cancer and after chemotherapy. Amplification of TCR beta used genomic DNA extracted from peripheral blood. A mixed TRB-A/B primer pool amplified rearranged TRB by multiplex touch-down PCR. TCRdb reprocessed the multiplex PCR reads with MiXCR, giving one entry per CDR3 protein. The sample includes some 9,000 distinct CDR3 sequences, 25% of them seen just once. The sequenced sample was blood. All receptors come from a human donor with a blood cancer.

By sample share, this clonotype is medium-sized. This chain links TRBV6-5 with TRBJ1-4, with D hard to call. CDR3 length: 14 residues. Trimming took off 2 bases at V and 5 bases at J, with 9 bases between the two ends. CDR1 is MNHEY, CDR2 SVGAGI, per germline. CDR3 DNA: TGTGCCAGCAGTTACGGCAGGAGCAATGAAAAACTGTTTTTT. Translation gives CASSYGRSNEKLFF.

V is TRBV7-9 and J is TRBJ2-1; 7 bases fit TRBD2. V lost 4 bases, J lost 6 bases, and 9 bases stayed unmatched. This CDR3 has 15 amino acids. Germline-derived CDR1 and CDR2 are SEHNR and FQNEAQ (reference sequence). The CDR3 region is CASSSSGTLGNEQFF. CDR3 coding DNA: TGTGCCAGCAGCTCTAGCGGCACGTTAGGCAATGAGCAGTTCTTC. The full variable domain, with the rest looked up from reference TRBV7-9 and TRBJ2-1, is DTGVSQNPRHKITKRGQNVTFRCDPISEHNRLYWYRQTLGQGPEFLTYFQNEAQLEKSRLLSDRFSAERPKGSFSTLEIQRTEQGDSAMYLCASSSSGTLGNEQFFGPGTRLTVL.

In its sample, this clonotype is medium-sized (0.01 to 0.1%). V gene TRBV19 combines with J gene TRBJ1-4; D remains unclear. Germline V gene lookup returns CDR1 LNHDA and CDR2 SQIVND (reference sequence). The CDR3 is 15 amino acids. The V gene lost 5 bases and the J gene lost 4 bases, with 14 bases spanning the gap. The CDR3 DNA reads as TGTGCCAGTAGTCGGGCCAAATCGGGTAATGAAAAACTGTTTTTT. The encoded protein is CASSRAKSGNEKLFF.

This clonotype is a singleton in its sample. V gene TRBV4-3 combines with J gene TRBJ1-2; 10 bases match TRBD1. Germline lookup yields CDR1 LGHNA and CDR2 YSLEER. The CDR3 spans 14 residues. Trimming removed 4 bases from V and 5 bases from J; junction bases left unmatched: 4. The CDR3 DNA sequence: TGCGCCAGCAGCCGTCCGGGACAGGGGTATGGCTACACCTTC. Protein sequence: CASSRPGQGYGYTF.

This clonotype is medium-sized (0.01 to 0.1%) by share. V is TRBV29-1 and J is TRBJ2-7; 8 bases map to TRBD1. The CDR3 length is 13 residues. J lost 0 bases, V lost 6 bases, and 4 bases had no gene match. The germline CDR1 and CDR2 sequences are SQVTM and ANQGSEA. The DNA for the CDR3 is TGCAGCGTCACCGGGACAGGCTCCTACGAGCAGTACTTC. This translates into CSVTGTGSYEQYF.

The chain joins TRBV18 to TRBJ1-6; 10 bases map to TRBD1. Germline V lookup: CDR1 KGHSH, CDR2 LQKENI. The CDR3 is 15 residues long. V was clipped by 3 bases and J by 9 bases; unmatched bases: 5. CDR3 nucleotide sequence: TGTGCCAGCTCACCTGGGACAGGGGAAGGTTCACCCCTCCACTTT. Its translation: CASSPGTGEGSPLHF.

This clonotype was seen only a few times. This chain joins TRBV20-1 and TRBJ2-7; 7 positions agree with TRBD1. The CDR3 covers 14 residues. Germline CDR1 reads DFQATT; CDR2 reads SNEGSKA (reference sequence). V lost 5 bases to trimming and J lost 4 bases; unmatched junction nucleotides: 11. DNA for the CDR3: TGCAGTGCTTGGACAACCGGGACAGCATACGAGCAGTACTTC. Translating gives CSAWTTGTAYEQYF.

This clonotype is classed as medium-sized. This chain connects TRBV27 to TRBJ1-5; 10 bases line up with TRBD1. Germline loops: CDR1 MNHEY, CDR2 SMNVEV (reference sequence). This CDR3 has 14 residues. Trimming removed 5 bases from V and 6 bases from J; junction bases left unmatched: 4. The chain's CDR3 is CASSPTGGSQPQHF. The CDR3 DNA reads TGTGCCAGCAGTCCGACAGGGGGCAGTCAGCCCCAGCATTTT.

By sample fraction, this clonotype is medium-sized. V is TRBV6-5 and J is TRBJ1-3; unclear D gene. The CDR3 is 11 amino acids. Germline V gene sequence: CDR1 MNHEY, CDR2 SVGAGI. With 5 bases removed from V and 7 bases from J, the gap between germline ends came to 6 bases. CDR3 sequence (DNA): TGTGCCAGCAGTCGTGGGAACACCATATATTTT. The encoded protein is CASSRGNTIYF.

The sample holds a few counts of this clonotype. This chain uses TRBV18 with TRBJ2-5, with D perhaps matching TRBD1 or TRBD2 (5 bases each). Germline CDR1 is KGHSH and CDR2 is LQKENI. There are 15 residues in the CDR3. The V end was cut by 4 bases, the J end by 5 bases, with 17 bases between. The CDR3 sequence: CASSREQGRQETQYF. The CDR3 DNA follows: TGTGCCAGCTCACGGGAGCAGGGACGCCAGGAGACCCAGTACTTC.

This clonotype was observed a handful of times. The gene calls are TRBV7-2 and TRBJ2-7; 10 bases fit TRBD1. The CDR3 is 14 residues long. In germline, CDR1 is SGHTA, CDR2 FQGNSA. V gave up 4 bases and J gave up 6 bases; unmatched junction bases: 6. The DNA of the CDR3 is TGTGCCAGCAGCTCCCGGACAGGGGGGGGCGAGCAGTACTTC. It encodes CASSSRTGGGEQYF. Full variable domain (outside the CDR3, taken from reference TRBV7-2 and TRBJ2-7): GAGVSQSPSNKVTEKGKDVELRCDPISGHTALYWYRQSLGQGLEFLIYFQGNSAPDKSGLPSDRFSAERTGGSVSTLTIQRTQQEDSAVYLCASSSRTGGGEQYFGPGTRLTVT.

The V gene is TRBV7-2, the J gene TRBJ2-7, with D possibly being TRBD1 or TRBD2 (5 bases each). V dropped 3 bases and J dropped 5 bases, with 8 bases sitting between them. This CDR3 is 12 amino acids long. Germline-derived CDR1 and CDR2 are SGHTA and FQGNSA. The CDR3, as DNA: TGTGCCAGCAGCTTCCGGGGCCACGAGCAGTACTTC. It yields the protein CASSFRGHEQYF.

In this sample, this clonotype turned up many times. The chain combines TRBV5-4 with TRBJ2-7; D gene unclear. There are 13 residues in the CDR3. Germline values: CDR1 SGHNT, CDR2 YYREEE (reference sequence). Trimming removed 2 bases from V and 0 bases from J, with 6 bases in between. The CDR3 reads CASSFSGSYEQYF. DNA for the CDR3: TGTGCCAGCAGCTTCAGTGGCTCCTACGAGCAGTACTTC.

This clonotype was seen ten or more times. The chain's CDR3 is CASSLQGVGYGYTF. The CDR3 nucleotides read TGTGCCAGCAGTTTACAGGGGGTAGGCTATGGCTACACCTTC. This chain connects TRBV12-3 or TRBV12-4 to TRBJ1-2, with 7 bases matching TRBD1. The CDR3 is 14 residues long. The V gene end was trimmed by 2 bases and the J gene end by 4 bases; junction bases not matched to a gene: 4.

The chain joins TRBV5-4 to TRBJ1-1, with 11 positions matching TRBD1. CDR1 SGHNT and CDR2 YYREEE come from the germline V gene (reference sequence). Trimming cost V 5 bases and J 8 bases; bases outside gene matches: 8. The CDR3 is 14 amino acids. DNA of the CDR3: TGTGCCAGCAGTTCCGGGACAGGGGGAGGAGAAGCTTTCTTT. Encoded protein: CASSSGTGGGEAFF.

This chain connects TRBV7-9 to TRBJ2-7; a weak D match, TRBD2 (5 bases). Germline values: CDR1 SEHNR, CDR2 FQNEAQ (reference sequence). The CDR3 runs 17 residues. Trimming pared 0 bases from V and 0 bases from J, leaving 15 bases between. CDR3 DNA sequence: TGTGCCAGCAGCTTAGCCTCACGCGGGCCCGCCTCCTACGAGCAGTACTTC. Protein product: CASSLASRGPASYEQYF.

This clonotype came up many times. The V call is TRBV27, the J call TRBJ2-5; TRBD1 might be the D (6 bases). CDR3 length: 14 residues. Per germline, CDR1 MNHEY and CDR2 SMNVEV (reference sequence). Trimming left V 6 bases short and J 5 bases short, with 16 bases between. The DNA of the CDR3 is TGTGCCAGCAGATCTCCGCATCAGGGGGAGACCCAGTACTTC. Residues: CASRSPHQGETQYF.

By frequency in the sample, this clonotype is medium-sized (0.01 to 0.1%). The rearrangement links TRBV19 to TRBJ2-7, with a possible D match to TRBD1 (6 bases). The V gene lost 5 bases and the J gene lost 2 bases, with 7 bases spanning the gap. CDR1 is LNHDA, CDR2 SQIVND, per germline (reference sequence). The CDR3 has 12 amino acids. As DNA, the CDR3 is TGTGCCAGTAGTCCAGGGGCCTACGAGCAGTACTTC. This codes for CASSPGAYEQYF.